A single sample gave rise to the 13 T cell receptor beta chains below, sequenced in a study of T-cell reconstitution after alpha-beta-depleted transplantation in children. A TCRbeta library incorporating unique molecular identifiers was prepared. From the PCR reads, TCRdb called clonotypes with MiXCR, one entry per CDR3 protein. The table includes approximately 980,000 distinct CDR3 sequences, about 29% detected once. The sample here was PBMCs, mostly from graft donor cells, taken 360 days after TCRalphabeta/CD19-depleted stem cell transplant. These TCRs come from a boy in the first two years of life who had a stem cell transplant for SCID, so the T cells may come from the graft donor.

The chain employs TRBV4-2 and TRBJ2-5; 8 bases are shared with TRBD2. CDR3 size: 16 residues. Germline V gene lookup returns CDR1 LGHNA and CDR2 YNFKEQ. Losses at the gene ends were 1 base for V and 3 bases for J; bases not matched to a gene: 7. This chain's CDR3 is CASSQGGEAGEETQYF. The CDR3 DNA reads TGTGCCAGCAGCCAAGGGGGGGAAGCGGGGGAAGAGACCCAGTACTTC.

The chain uses TRBV7-3 and TRBJ1-2, with 8 bases matching TRBD1. This CDR3 comprises 15 residues. J was trimmed by 7 bases and V by 3 bases; bases with no gene match: 10. Per germline, CDR1 SGHTA and CDR2 FQGTGA. In DNA, the CDR3 is TGTGCCAGCAGCTTGACCAACGGACAGGGAGCTGGCTACACCTTC. Translating gives CASSLTNGQGAGYTF.

This clonotype has more than one count but fewer than ten. The V gene is TRBV19, the J gene TRBJ2-5; D is uncertain. V was trimmed by 2 bases and J by 2 bases, leaving 12 bases between them. This CDR3 region has 15 residues. Germline CDR1 and CDR2: LNHDA and SQIVND (reference sequence). The CDR3 reads CASSIWQAGQETQYF. The CDR3 bases are TGTGCCAGTAGTATATGGCAGGCAGGACAAGAGACCCAGTACTTC.

V gene TRBV18 combines with J gene TRBJ2-7, with D possibly TRBD1 on 6 matching bases. Germline CDR1 and CDR2: KGHSH and LQKENI. There are 15 residues in the CDR3. V lost 3 bases, J lost 7 bases, and 19 bases lay in between. This CDR3 reads CASSPTGTSGLEQYF. Written as DNA, the CDR3 is TGTGCCAGCTCACCTACAGGGACCTCAGGTTTGGAGCAGTACTTC.

The gene calls are TRBV29-1 and TRBJ2-3; TRBD1 agrees at 7 bases. CDR3 length: 12 amino acids. Germline CDR1 and CDR2: SQVTM and ANQGSEA. The V and J ends lost 6 bases and 3 bases, in that order; junction bases with no gene match: 3. The CDR3 nucleotides are TGCAGCGTGGCGACAGGGACAGATACGCAGTATTTT. Amino acids: CSVATGTDTQYF.

The V gene is TRBV27, the J gene TRBJ1-1, with 7 bases identical to TRBD1. V trimming: 5 bases; J trimming: 1 base; junction bases outside the gene matches: 7. The CDR3 runs to 15 residues. CDR1 is MNHEY, CDR2 SMNVEV, per germline (reference sequence). The CDR3: CASSRWDRTNTEAFF. CDR3 coding DNA: TGTGCCAGCAGTCGCTGGGACAGAACGAACACTGAAGCTTTCTTT.

The chain has TRBV12-3 or TRBV12-4 and TRBJ1-1; D unclear. Trimming pared 5 bases from V and 0 bases from J, leaving 13 bases between. The CDR3 sequence is 15 residues long. The CDR3 protein is CASSPRLTVNTEAFF. The CDR3 coding sequence is TGTGCCAGCAGTCCCCGATTGACGGTGAACACTGAAGCTTTCTTT.

This chain's CDR3 is CASSLWVATEAFF. For the CDR3, the DNA is TGTGCCAGCAGCTTATGGGTGGCCACTGAAGCTTTCTTT. The V and J genes are TRBV7-2 and TRBJ1-1; D call uncertain. The V end was cut by 2 bases, the J end by 4 bases, with 8 bases between. CDR3 length: 13 amino acids. Germline CDR1 and CDR2: SGHTA and FQGNSA.

This clonotype was picked up a small number of times. The genes are TRBV11-2 and TRBJ2-1, with D possibly TRBD2 on 6 matching bases. V gave up 0 bases and J gave up 1 base, with 7 bases separating them. The germline gives CDR1 SGHAT, CDR2 FQNNGV. CDR3 size: 15 residues. The CDR3 DNA reads as TGTGCCAGCAGCTTAGAGCGGGGATCCTACAATGAGCAGTTCTTC. Its translation is CASSLERGSYNEQFF.

This clonotype came up many times. V gene TRBV10-2 combines with J gene TRBJ2-7; D may match TRBD1 or TRBD2 (5 bases each). Germline lookup yields CDR1 WSHSY and CDR2 SAAADI. The germline V and J ends were trimmed by 4 bases and 3 bases, with 16 bases remaining between them. The CDR3 has 15 residues. The CDR3 protein is CASSALPRDHYEQYF. CDR3 sequence (DNA): TGCGCCAGCAGTGCCCTCCCCCGGGACCACTACGAGCAGTACTTC.

This clonotype was counted a few times. The chain couples TRBV20-1 to TRBJ2-1, with D tentatively TRBD1 (5 bases). This CDR3 spans 14 amino acids. Germline lookup yields CDR1 DFQATT and CDR2 SNEGSKA (reference sequence). V lost 5 bases and J lost 0, with 11 bases in between. In DNA form, the CDR3 reads TGCAGTGCTTTCCAGGGTCTCTCCTACAATGAGCAGTTCTTC. It codes for CSAFQGLSYNEQFF.

The CDR3 is CASKRTGGFETQYF. The CDR3 DNA reads as TGTGCCAGCAAGAGGACAGGGGGCTTTGAGACCCAGTACTTC. This chain links TRBV2 with TRBJ2-5; the match to TRBD1 covers 11 bases. V was pared by 7 bases and J by 5 bases, with 6 bases of the junction left unmatched. Germline CDR1 reads SNHLY; CDR2 reads FYNNEI. The CDR3 sequence is 14 residues long.

This clonotype was seen a few times. The chain has TRBV3-1 and TRBJ2-7; the match to TRBD2 covers 11 bases. Germline V gene lookup returns CDR1 LGHDT and CDR2 YNNKEL (reference sequence). The CDR3 sequence is 14 residues long. The J segment lost 5 bases and the V segment lost 4 bases, leaving 4 bases of the junction unmatched. The CDR3 loop reads CASSLLAGDHEQYF. As DNA, the CDR3 is TGTGCCAGCAGCCTACTAGCGGGGGACCACGAGCAGTACTTC.